The clone carrying this T cell receptor (beta chain) was recorded a few times. Antigen unknown. This entry is derived from a study of shared clonotypes between healthy human individuals. Profiling relied on immunoSEQ multiplex PCR, and the TCRdb table lists in-frame clones only, not all of them. The sample lists about 1 million clones, around 74% occurring once. The CDR3 loop spans 14 amino acids. V was pared by 0 bases and J by 3 bases, with 9 bases between. Germline assignment: CDR1 SGHKS and CDR2 YYEKEE (reference sequence). Study results and limitations: A handful of donors shared around 5.2% of their naive CD4 clonotypes.

The chain carries TRBV5-5 and TRBJ1-2; D is ambiguous. This TCR derives from a man younger than 30 in good health. The specimen was memory CD4+ T cells sorted from blood. Subset in this sample: CD45RA-negative fraction. Here the CDR3 reads CASSLAPLDYGYTF. DNA of the CDR3: TGTGCCAGCAGCTTGGCACCGCTAGACTATGGCTACACCTTC. The variable domain in full, with the rest retrieved from reference TRBV5-5 and TRBJ1-2, is DAGVTQSPTHLIKTRGQQVTLRCSPISGHKSVSWYQQVLGQGPQFIFQYYEKEERGRGNFPDRFSARQFPNYSSELNVNALLLGDSALYLCASSLAPLDYGYTFGSGTRLTVV.